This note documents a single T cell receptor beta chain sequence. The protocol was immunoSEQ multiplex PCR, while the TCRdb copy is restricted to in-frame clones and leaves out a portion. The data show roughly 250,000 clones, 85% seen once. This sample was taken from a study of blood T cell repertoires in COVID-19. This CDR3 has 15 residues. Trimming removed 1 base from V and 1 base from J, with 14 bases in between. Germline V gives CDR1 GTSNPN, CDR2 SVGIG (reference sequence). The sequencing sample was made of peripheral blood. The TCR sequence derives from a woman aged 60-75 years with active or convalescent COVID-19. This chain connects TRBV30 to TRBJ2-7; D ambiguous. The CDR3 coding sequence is TGTGCCTGGAGTGCCCGAGGAGCGTTTTCCTACGAGCAGTACTTC. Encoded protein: CAWSARGAFSYEQYF.